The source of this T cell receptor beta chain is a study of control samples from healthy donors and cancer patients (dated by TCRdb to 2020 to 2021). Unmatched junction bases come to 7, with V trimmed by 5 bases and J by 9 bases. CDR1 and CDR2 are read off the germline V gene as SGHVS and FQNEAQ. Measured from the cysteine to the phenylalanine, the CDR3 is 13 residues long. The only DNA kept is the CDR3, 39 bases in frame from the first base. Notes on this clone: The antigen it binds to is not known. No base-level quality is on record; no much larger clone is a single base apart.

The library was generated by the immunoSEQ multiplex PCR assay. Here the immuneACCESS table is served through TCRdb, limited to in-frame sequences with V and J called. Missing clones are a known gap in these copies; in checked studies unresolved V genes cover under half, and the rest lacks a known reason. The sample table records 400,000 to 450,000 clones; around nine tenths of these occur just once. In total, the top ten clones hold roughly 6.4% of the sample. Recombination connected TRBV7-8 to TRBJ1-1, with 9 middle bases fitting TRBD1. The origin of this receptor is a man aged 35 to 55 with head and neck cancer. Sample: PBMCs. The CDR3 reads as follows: CASSVQGQGKAFF. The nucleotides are TGTGCCAGCAGCGTCCAAGGACAGGGGAAAGCTTTCTTT.